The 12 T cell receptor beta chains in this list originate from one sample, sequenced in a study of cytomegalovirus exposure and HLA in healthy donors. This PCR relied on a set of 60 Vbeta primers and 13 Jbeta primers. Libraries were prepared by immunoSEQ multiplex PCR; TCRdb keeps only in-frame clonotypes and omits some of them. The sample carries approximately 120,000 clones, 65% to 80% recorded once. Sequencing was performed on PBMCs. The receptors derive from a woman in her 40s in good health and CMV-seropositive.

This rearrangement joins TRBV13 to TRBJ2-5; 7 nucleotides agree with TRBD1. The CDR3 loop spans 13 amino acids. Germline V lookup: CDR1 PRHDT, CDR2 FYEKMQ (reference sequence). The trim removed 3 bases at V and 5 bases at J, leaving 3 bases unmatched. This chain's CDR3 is CASSFDRAETQYF. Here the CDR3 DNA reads TGTGCCAGCAGCTTCGACAGGGCCGAGACCCAGTACTTC.

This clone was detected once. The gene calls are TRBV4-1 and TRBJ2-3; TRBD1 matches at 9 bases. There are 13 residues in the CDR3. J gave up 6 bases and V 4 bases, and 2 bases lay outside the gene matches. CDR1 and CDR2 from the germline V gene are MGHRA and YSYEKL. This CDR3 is CASSRGQGDTQYF. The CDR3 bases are TGCGCCAGCAGCCGTGGACAGGGGGATACGCAGTATTTT.

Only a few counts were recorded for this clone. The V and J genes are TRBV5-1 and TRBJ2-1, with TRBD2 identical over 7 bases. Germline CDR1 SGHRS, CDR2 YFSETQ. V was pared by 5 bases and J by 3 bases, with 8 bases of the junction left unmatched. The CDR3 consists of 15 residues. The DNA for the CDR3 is TGCGCCAGCAGGCCCGAGGGAGGGGTCTACAATGAGCAGTTCTTC. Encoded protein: CASRPEGGVYNEQFF.

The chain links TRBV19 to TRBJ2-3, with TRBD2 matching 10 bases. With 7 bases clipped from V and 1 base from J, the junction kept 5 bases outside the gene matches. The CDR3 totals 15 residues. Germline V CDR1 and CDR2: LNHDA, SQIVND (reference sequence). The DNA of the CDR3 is TGTGCCAGTACTTCAGCGGGAGGGGGCACAGATACGCAGTATTTT. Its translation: CASTSAGGGTDTQYF.

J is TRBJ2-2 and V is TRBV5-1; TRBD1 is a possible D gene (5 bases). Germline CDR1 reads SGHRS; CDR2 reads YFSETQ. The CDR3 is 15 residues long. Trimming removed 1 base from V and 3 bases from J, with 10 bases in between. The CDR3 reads CASSLLLGDTGELFF. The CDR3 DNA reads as TGCGCCAGCAGCTTGCTCCTAGGGGACACCGGGGAGCTGTTTTTT.

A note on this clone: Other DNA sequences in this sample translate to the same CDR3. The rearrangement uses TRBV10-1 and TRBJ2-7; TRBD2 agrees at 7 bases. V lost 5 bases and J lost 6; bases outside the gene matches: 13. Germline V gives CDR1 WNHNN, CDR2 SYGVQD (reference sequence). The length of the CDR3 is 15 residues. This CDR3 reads CASSQLRGGYGEQYF. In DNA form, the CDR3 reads TGCGCCAGCAGTCAACTAAGGGGAGGGTACGGCGAGCAGTACTTC.

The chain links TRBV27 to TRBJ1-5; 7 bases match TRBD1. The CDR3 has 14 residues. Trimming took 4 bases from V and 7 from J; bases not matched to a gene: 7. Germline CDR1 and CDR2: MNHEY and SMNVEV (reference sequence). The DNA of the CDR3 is TGTGCCAGCAGTTATACAGGGGTGGGACAGCCCCAGCATTTT. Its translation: CASSYTGVGQPQHF.

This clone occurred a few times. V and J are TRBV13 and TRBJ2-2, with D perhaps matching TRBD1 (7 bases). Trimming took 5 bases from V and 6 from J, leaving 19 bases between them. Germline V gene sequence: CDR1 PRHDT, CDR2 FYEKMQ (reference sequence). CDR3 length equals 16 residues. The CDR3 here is CASSRPGGQTPGELFF. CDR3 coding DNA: TGTGCCAGCAGCCGTCCCGGGGGACAGACGCCCGGGGAGCTGTTTTTT.

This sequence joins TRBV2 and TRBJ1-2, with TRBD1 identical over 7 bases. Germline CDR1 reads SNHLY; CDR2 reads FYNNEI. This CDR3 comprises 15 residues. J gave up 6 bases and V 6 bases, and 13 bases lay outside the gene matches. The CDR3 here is CASSYRRQGFDGYTF. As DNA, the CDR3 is TGTGCCAGCAGCTACCGGAGACAGGGATTCGATGGCTACACCTTC.

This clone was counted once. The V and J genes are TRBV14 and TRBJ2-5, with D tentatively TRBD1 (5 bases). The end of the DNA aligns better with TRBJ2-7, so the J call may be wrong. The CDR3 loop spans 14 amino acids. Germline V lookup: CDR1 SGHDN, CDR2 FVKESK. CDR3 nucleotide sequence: TGTGCCAGCAGCCCCGACAGAACCTACTACGAGCAGTACTTC. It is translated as CASSPDRTYYEQYF.

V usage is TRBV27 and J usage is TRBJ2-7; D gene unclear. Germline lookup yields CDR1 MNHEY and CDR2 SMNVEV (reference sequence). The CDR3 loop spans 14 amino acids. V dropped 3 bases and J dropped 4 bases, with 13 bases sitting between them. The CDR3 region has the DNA TGTGCCAGCAGTTTGGCTCTAGTACCTTACGAGCAGTACTTC. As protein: CASSLALVPYEQYF.

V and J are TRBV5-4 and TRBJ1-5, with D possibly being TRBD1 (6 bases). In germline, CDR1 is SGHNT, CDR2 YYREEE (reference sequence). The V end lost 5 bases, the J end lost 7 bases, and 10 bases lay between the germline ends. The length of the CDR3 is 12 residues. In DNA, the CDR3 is TGTGCCAGCAGTGGGGGCAGACAGCCCCAGCATTTT. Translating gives CASSGGRQPQHF.